This T cell receptor (beta chain) was obtained from a study of blood T cell repertoires in COVID-19. Sequencing used immunoSEQ multiplex PCR; TCRdb keeps in-frame clones, though not all of them. Of roughly 500,000 clones in the sample, 70% to 90% are singletons; the top ten hold approximately 3.2%. The CDR3 is 12 residues long. The specimen sequenced was peripheral blood. This sequence was found in a human donor in a cohort sampled during active COVID-19. The chain is built from TRBV1 and TRBJ1-2. TRBV1 is reported as a pseudogene. The CDR3 coding sequence is TGCACCCTCCGGGGGGTCCACTATGGCTACACCTTC. It is translated as CTLRGVHYGYTF.